The 6 T cell receptor beta chains below all came from one sample that was sequenced in a study of blood T cell repertoires in COVID-19. TCRdb's table, derived via immunoSEQ multiplex PCR, lists solely in-frame clones and lacks some. The sample contains about 210,000 clones, 80% to 90% of which appear only once. The source material was PBMCs or T cells enriched from blood (not recorded which). Receptor source: a man aged 25-40 years who had recovered from COVID-19.

The CDR3 spells CASSSPWGQGNYGYTF. CDR3 in DNA: TGTGCCAGCAGTTCCCCGTGGGGGCAGGGTAACTATGGCTACACCTTC. This chain uses TRBV6-6 with TRBJ1-2; a weak D match, TRBD1 (6 bases). Germline V gene data show CDR1 as MNHNY and CDR2 as SVGAGI (reference sequence). Trimming took off 4 bases at V and 1 base at J, with 16 bases between the two ends. The CDR3 is made up of 16 amino acids.

The chain is built from TRBV6-5 and TRBJ1-1; D not certain. The length of the CDR3 is 10 residues. Germline assignment: CDR1 MNHEY and CDR2 SVGAGI. Trimming took 8 bases from V and 5 from J, leaving 6 bases between them. CDR3 sequence: CASGSTEAFF. CDR3 sequence (DNA): TGTGCCAGCGGGAGTACTGAAGCTTTCTTT.

The V gene is TRBV6-5, the J gene TRBJ2-7; 9 bases line up with TRBD2. Germline values: CDR1 MNHEY, CDR2 SVGAGI. The trim removed 6 bases at V and 5 bases at J, leaving 8 bases unmatched. The CDR3 is 14 residues long. CDR3 loop: CASSRSSGSHEQYF. The CDR3 DNA sequence: TGTGCCAGCAGCCGGAGTAGCGGGAGCCACGAGCAGTACTTC.

This clone was observed a few times. The rearrangement uses TRBV28 and TRBJ1-4; D is perhaps TRBD1 (6 bases). The length of the CDR3 is 15 residues. V gave up 5 bases and J gave up 5 bases, with 15 bases separating them. Looked up from germline, CDR1 is MDHEN and CDR2 is SYDVKM. The CDR3 DNA follows: TGTGCCAGCAGTATAAGCGGGACAAAGAATGAAAAACTGTTTTTT. Translation: CASSISGTKNEKLFF. The full variable domain, rest sourced from reference TRBV28 and TRBJ1-4, is DVKVTQSSRYLVKRTGEKVFLECVQDMDHENMFWYRQDPGLGLRLIYFSYDVKMKEKGDIPEGYSVSREKKERFSLILESASTNQTSMYLCASSISGTKNEKLFFGSGTQLSVL.

This clone showed up just once. The chain has TRBV21-1 and TRBJ2-3; TRBD2, the table's D call, was not compared with the DNA. TRBV21-1 is annotated as a pseudogene. The CDR3 runs 17 residues. The CDR3 here is CASSKGPSGRPPDTQYF. CDR3 nucleotides: TGTGCCAGCAGCAAAGGCCCTAGCGGGAGGCCCCCAGATACGCAGTATTTT.

This clone was observed a single time. V gene TRBV5-1 combines with J gene TRBJ2-1, with 8 bases fitting TRBD1. The CDR3 sequence is 15 residues long. The V gene end was trimmed by 2 bases and the J gene end by 4 bases; junction bases not matched to a gene: 5. Germline lookup yields CDR1 SGHRS and CDR2 YFSETQ. This CDR3 is CASSFGTGLYNEQFF. The CDR3 coding sequence is TGCGCCAGCAGCTTCGGGACAGGACTTTACAATGAGCAGTTCTTC.